This T cell receptor (beta chain) derives from a study of blood T cell repertoires in COVID-19. Overall study context: Spain, Italy and the United States supplied samples that represented acute and convalescent COVID-19. T cells, B-cell-depleted T cells, or PBMCs supplied cDNA or gDNA.

The CDR3 contains 13 residues. J lost 1 base, V lost 6 bases, and 2 bases had no gene match. Germline assignment: CDR1 MNHEY and CDR2 SVGAGI. In the authors' methods: Amplified reference gene primers provided the basis for estimating nucleated cell counts. Sequencing used immunoSEQ multiplex PCR; TCRdb keeps in-frame clones, though not all of them. V, J and clone size reflect that table, while D and trimming were determined from the DNA. The sample carries approximately 47,000 clones, around 90% recorded once. Sequenced input: peripheral blood. V is TRBV6-5 and J is TRBJ2-5; the match to TRBD2 covers 7 bases. This clonotype was obtained from a human donor with active COVID-19. The donor label of this sample is uncertain. The CDR3 reads CASRGEGQETQYF. The CDR3, as DNA: TGTGCCAGCAGGGGGGAGGGCCAAGAGACCCAGTACTTC.